The rows below give T cell receptor beta chains drawn from one sample of a study of T cells in Graves' hyperthyroidism and ophthalmopathy. MiXCR, applied by TCRdb to the multiplex PCR reads, yields one record per CDR3 protein. This sample yields more than 550,000 distinct CDR3 sequences, of which around a sixth are seen a single time; roughly 16% belongs to the top ten. The material sequenced was blood. These receptors were taken from a man aged 45-60 years with Graves' hyperthyroidism. Each CDR3 is given with its conserved first and last residue. The D gene is left open where the match is weak. Expanded clones get a size class; other rows say once, few or many, or leave the size out.

CDR3 protein | CDR3 DNA | J gene | D gene | V gene | clone size
CASSSYRGREERLFF | TGCGCCAGCAGCTCCTACAGGGGGCGGGAAGAAAGACTGTTTTTT | TRBJ1-4 | TRBD1 | TRBV5-1 | -
CASSLGAGSNEKLFF | TGCGCCAGCAGCTTGGGGGCAGGGTCGAATGAAAAACTGTTTTTT | TRBJ1-4 | - | TRBV5-1 | -
CASSWEYQSTDTQYF | TGTGCCAGCAGCTGGGAATACCAGAGCACAGATACGCAGTATTTT | TRBJ2-3 | - | TRBV6-1 | -
CASSKRGMNTEAFF | TGTGCCAGTAGTAAACGGGGAATGAACACTGAAGCTTTCTTT | TRBJ1-1 | - | TRBV19 | few
CASSLWGRQANTEAFF | TGTGCCAGCAGTTTATGGGGCAGACAAGCTAACACTGAAGCTTTCTTT | TRBJ1-1 | - | TRBV27 | many
CASSVGVGLSTDTQYF | TGTGCCAGCAGCGTAGGTGTTGGCTTATCCACAGATACGCAGTATTTT | TRBJ2-3 | - | TRBV9 | -
CASSPDRTGLNYEQYF | TGTGCCAGCAGCCCAGACCGGACAGGGTTAAACTACGAGCAGTACTTC | TRBJ2-7 | TRBD1 | TRBV27 | many
CSARGLSYNEQFF | TGCAGTGCTAGAGGCCTAAGTTACAATGAGCAGTTCTTC | TRBJ2-1 | - | TRBV20-1 | -
CSAREWGQGDTEAFF | TGCAGTGCTAGAGAGTGGGGGCAGGGGGACACTGAAGCTTTCTTT | TRBJ1-1 | TRBD1 | TRBV20-1 | many
CASSLERGPVFF | TGCGCCAGCAGCTTGGAACGGGGCCCCGTTTTCTTC | TRBJ2-1 | - | TRBV5-1 | -
CASSLDRGYNYGYTF | TGTGCCAGCAGCTTAGACCGGGGTTATAACTATGGCTACACCTTC | TRBJ1-2 | - | TRBV7-9 | few
CASRGQPGGQPQHF | TGTGCCAGCAGAGGACAGCCGGGGGGACAGCCCCAGCATTTT | TRBJ1-5 | - | TRBV2 | many
CASSPGQGSEQYF | TGCGCCAGCAGCCCCGGACAGGGTTCCGAGCAGTACTTC | TRBJ2-7 | TRBD1 | TRBV12-3/TRBV12-4 | -
CASSFEVSNQPQHF | TGTGCCAGCAGTTTTGAAGTTAGCAATCAGCCCCAGCATTTT | TRBJ1-5 | - | TRBV28 | many
CASSMGSSTEAFF | TGTGCCAGTAGTATGGGTTCATCCACTGAAGCTTTCTTT | TRBJ1-1 | - | TRBV19 | -
CASIWGGRSNTEAFF | TGTGCCAGTATCTGGGGTGGCAGGTCGAACACTGAAGCTTTCTTT | TRBJ1-1 | - | TRBV19 | few
CASSALRGERRPGANVLTF | TGTGCCAGCAGTGCCCTCAGGGGAGAAAGAAGGCCTGGGGCCAACGTCCTGACTTTC | TRBJ2-6 | - | TRBV6-1 | -
CASSFPPIHTDTQYF | TGTGCCAGCAGCTTTCCTCCGATCCACACAGATACGCAGTATTTT | TRBJ2-3 | - | TRBV11-2 | many
CASSPSDITGSGQFF | TGTGCCAGCAGTCCTTCCGACATTACCGGGTCCGGGCAGTTCTTC | TRBJ2-1 | - | TRBV27 | -
CASNNRGLAGASSYNEQFF | TGTGCCAGTAATAACAGGGGACTAGCGGGAGCTTCATCCTACAATGAGCAGTTCTTC | TRBJ2-1 | TRBD2 | TRBV19 | many
CAIRGEASYNEQFF | TGTGCCATCAGAGGGGAAGCCTCCTACAATGAGCAGTTCTTC | TRBJ2-1 | - | TRBV10-3 | -
CASSQRTGLAKNIQYF | TGTGCCAGCAGCCAAAGGACAGGGCTAGCCAAAAACATTCAGTACTTC | TRBJ2-4 | TRBD1 | TRBV13 | few
CSARDREHSYEQYF | TGCAGCGCCAGGGACCGGGAGCATTCCTACGAGCAGTACTTC | TRBJ2-7 | - | TRBV29-1 | many
CASSLASLTNEQFF | TGTGCCAGCAGCTTAGCTAGTCTAACTAATGAGCAGTTCTTC | TRBJ2-1 | - | TRBV7-9 | many
CASSQVGSTSANYGYTF | TGCGCCAGCAGCCAAGTGGGCAGTACCTCAGCTAACTATGGCTACACCTTC | TRBJ1-2 | - | TRBV4-1 | -
CASSVSSSYNEQFF | TGTGCCAGCAGCGTATCTTCCTCCTACAATGAGCAGTTCTTC | TRBJ2-1 | - | TRBV9 | many
CASSQEGLAGGPAETQYF | TGCGCCAGCAGCCAAGAGGGGCTAGCGGGAGGGCCGGCCGAGACCCAGTACTTC | TRBJ2-5 | TRBD2 | TRBV4-1 | -
CAISAKYWTGTYEQYF | TGTGCCATCAGCGCCAAGTATTGGACAGGGACCTACGAGCAGTACTTC | TRBJ2-7 | TRBD1 | TRBV10-3 | many
CASSYREDPYEQYF | TGTGCCAGCAGTTACCGCGAGGACCCCTACGAGCAGTACTTC | TRBJ2-7 | - | TRBV6-9 | -
CASTYQGRNTEAFF | TGTGCCAGCACCTATCAGGGGAGGAACACTGAAGCTTTCTTT | TRBJ1-1 | - | TRBV6-2/TRBV6-3 | many
CASSDRGFSEQFF | TGTGCCAGCTCGGACAGGGGGTTTAGTGAGCAGTTCTTC | TRBJ2-1 | TRBD1 | TRBV11-2 | -
CASSEEGLKNTEAFF | TGTGCCAGCAGTGAGGAGGGACTTAAGAACACTGAAGCTTTCTTT | TRBJ1-1 | - | TRBV6-1 | few
CASSSRMRGGGRRIYEQYF | TGTGCCAGCAGCTCCCGGATGCGAGGGGGCGGGAGGCGAATCTACGAGCAGTACTTC | TRBJ2-7 | - | TRBV7-9 | few
CASSYSREVYEQYF | TGTGCCAGCAGTTACTCGCGGGAGGTATACGAGCAGTACTTC | TRBJ2-7 | TRBD2 | TRBV6-5 | -
CATSEPDGTSEETQYF | TGTGCCACCAGTGAACCGGACGGGACTAGCGAAGAGACCCAGTACTTC | TRBJ2-5 | TRBD2 | TRBV24-1 | many
CASSSGTSGREQYF | TGTGCCAGCAGTTCCGGGACTAGCGGCAGAGAGCAGTACTTC | TRBJ2-7 | TRBD2 | TRBV27 | many
CASSHTGASYTF | TGTGCCAGCAGTCATACAGGCGCCTCCTACACCTTC | TRBJ1-2 | - | TRBV27 | few
CASSTLLAENYNEQFF | TGTGCCAGCAGCACATTACTAGCGGAGAACTACAATGAGCAGTTCTTC | TRBJ2-1 | TRBD2 | TRBV28 | -
CASSSGEQRSYNEQFF | TGTGCCAGCAGCTCCGGGGAGCAGCGGTCGTACAATGAGCAGTTCTTC | TRBJ2-1 | - | TRBV5-4 | few
CASSSPLQGFYEQYF | TGTGCCAGCAGTTCCCCGCTCCAGGGGTTTTACGAGCAGTACTTC | TRBJ2-7 | - | TRBV27 | few